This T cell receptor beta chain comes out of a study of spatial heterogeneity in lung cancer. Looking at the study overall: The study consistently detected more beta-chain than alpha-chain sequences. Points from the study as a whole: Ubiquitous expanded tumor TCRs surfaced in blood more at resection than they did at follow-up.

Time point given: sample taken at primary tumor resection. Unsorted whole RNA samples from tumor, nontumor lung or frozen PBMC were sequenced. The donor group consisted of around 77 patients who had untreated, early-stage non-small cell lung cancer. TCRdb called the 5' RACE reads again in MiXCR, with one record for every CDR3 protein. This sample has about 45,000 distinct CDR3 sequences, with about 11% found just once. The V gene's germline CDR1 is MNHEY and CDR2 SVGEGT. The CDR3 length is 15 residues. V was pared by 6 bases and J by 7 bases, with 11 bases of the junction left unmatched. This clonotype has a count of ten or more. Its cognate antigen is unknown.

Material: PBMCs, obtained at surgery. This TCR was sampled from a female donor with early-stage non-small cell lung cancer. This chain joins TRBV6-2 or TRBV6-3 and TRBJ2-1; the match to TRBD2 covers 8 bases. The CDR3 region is CASSDWLAGLNEQFF. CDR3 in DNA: TGTGCCAGCAGCGACTGGCTAGCGGGCCTGAATGAGCAGTTCTTC.